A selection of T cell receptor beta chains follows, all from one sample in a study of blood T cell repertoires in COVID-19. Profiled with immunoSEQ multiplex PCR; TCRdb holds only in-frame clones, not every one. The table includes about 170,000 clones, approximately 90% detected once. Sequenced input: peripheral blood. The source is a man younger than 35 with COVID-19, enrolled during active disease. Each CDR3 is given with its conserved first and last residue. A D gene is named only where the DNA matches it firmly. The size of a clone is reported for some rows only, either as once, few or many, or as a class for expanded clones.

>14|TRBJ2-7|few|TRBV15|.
CATSRDPVSYEQYF
TGTGCCACCAGCAGAGATCCAGTCTCCTACGAGCAGTACTTC
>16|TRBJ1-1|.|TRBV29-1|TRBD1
CSGSGTGLLGNTEAFF
TGCAGCGGTTCCGGGACAGGGCTCCTGGGGAACACTGAAGCTTTCTTT
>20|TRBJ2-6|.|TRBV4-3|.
CASSQDLTDLGSSGANVLTF
TGCGCCAGCAGCCAAGACCTGACAGATTTAGGCTCTTCTGGGGCCAACGTCCTGACTTTC
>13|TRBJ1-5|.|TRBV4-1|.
CASSPRSDQPQHF
TGCGCCAGCAGCCCACGATCGGATCAGCCCCAGCATTTT
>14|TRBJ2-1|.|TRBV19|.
CASSIRNRANEQFF
TGTGCCAGTAGTATTCGGAACAGGGCGAATGAGCAGTTCTTC
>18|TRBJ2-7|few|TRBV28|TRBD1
CASRISGTGVIGGYEQYF
TGTGCCAGCAGGATTTCCGGGACAGGGGTAATAGGCGGGTACGAGCAGTACTTC
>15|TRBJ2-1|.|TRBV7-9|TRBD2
CASGMAGGPYNEQFF
TGTGCCAGCGGGATGGCGGGAGGCCCCTACAATGAGCAGTTCTTC
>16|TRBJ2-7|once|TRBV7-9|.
CASSSIRGGLKTKQYF
TGTGCCAGCAGCTCCATAAGGGGGGGTCTCAAGACTAAGCAGTACTTC
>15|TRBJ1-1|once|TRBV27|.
CASSLWGPGNTEAFF
TGTGCCAGCAGTTTGTGGGGGCCTGGGAACACTGAAGCTTTCTTT
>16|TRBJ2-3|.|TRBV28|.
CASSFVVRDNTDTQYF
TGTGCCAGCAGTTTCGTCGTGCGGGATAACACAGATACGCAGTATTTT
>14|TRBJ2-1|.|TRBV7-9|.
CASSSWQASDEQFF
TGTGCCAGCAGCTCCTGGCAAGCGTCGGATGAGCAGTTCTTC
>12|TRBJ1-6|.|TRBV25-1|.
CASSHRNSPLHF
TGTGCCAGCAGTCACAGGAATTCACCCCTCCACTTT
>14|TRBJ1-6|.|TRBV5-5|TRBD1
CASSLGQGDRALHF
TGTGCCAGCAGCTTGGGACAGGGTGACAGGGCCCTCCACTTT
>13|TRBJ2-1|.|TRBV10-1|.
CASSSSSYNEQFF
TGCGCCAGCAGTTCTAGCTCCTACAATGAGCAGTTCTTC
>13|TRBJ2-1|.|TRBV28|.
CASSWAGATEQFF
TGTGCCAGCAGTTGGGCAGGGGCTACGGAGCAGTTCTTC
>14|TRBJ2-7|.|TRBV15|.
CATSRTSGSYEQYF
TGTGCCACCAGCAGAACGTCGGGATCCTACGAGCAGTACTTC
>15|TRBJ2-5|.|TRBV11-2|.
CASSSEDFFQETQYF
TGTGCCAGCAGCTCCGAGGATTTTTTCCAAGAGACCCAGTACTTC
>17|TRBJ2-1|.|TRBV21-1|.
CASSKDDVDRVYNEQFF
TGTGCCAGCAGCAAAGACGACGTGGACAGGGTCTACAATGAGCAGTTCTTC
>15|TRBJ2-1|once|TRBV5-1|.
CASSFTGFTYNEQFF
TGCGCCAGCAGCTTCACGGGTTTTACCTACAATGAGCAGTTCTTC
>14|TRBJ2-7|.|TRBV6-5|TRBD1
CASSRRQGFYEQYF
TGTGCCAGCAGTAGGCGACAGGGTTTCTACGAGCAGTACTTC
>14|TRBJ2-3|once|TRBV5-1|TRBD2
CASSESGLVDTQYF
TGCGCCAGCAGCGAAAGCGGACTAGTGGATACGCAGTATTTT
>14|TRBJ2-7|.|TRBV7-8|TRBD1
CASSFLKGAREQYF
TGTGCCAGCAGCTTTCTGAAGGGGGCTAGGGAGCAGTACTTC
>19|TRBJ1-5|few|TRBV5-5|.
CASSEGPLRQTRADQPQHF
TGTGCCAGCAGCGAAGGTCCCCTGAGGCAGACCCGCGCCGATCAGCCCCAGCATTTT
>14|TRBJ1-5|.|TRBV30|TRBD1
CACSRGLLNQPQHF
TGTGCCTGCAGCAGGGGGCTTTTAAATCAGCCCCAGCATTTT
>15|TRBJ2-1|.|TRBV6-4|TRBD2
CASSGREASYNEQFF
TGTGCCAGCAGTGGGCGGGAGGCCTCCTACAATGAGCAGTTCTTC
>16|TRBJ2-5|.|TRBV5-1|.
CASSLGLAEIQETQYF
TGCGCCAGCAGCTTGGGATTAGCGGAAATCCAAGAGACCCAGTACTTC
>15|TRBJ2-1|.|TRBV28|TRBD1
CASSPPQGAGNEQFF
TGTGCCAGCAGCCCACCTCAGGGGGCCGGCAATGAGCAGTTCTTC
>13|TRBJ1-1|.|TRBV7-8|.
CASSFPTTTEAFF
TGTGCCAGCAGCTTTCCGACAACCACTGAAGCTTTCTTT
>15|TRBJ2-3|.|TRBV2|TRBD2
CARGLAGGGTDTQYF
TGTGCCAGGGGACTAGCGGGAGGCGGTACAGATACGCAGTATTTT
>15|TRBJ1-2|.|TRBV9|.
CASSVDPRHNYGYTF
TGTGCCAGCAGCGTAGATCCGAGACATAACTATGGCTACACCTTC
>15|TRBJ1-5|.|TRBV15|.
CATSPGGASNQPQHF
TGTGCCACCAGCCCGGGAGGGGCAAGCAATCAGCCCCAGCATTTT
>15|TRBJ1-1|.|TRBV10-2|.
CASSSLQALNTEAFF
TGCGCCAGCAGTAGTCTTCAGGCTCTGAACACTGAAGCTTTCTTT
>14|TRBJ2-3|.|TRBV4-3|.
CASSQRQAAHTQYF
TGCGCCAGCAGCCAAAGACAGGCAGCACATACGCAGTATTTT
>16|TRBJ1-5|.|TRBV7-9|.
CASSSPEALHNQPQHF
TGTGCCAGCAGCTCCCCGGAGGCCCTGCACAATCAGCCCCAGCATTTT
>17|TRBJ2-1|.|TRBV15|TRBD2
CATSRGRLLAGSNEQFF
TGTGCCACCAGCAGAGGTCGACTTTTAGCGGGATCCAATGAGCAGTTCTTC
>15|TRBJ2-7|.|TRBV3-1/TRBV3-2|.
CASSQDLGEENEQYF
TGTGCCAGCAGCCAAGATCTCGGAGAAGAAAACGAGCAGTACTTC
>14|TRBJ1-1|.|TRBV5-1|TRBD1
CASRPGQLNTEAFF
TGCGCCAGCAGGCCGGGACAGCTGAACACTGAAGCTTTCTTT
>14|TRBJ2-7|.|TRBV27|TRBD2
CASSSRLAGYEQYF
TGTGCCAGCAGTTCCCGACTAGCGGGATACGAGCAGTACTTC
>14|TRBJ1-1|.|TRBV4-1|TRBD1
CASSPDRGNTEAFF
TGCGCCAGCAGCCCGGACAGGGGGAACACTGAAGCTTTCTTT
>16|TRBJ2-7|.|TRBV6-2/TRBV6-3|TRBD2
CASSLGTSGRSYEQYF
TGTGCCAGCAGCCTCGGGACTAGCGGGAGATCCTACGAGCAGTACTTC
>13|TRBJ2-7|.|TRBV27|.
CASSSGHLNEQYF
TGTGCCAGCAGTTCGGGACACCTAAACGAGCAGTACTTC
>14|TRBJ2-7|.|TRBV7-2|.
CASTELSGDYEQYF
TGTGCCAGCACAGAGTTGTCAGGGGACTACGAGCAGTACTTC
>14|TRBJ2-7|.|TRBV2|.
CASSVSSYYYEQYF
TGTGCCAGCAGTGTGTCTTCCTACTACTACGAGCAGTACTTC
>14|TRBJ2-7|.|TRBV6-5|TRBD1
CASSRRTGTYEQYF
TGTGCCAGCAGCCGAAGGACAGGGACCTACGAGCAGTACTTC
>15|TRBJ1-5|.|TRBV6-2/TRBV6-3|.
CASSYTGIGHQPQHF
TGTGCCAGCAGTTACACAGGGATAGGGCATCAGCCCCAGCATTTT
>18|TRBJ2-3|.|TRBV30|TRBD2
CAWRTVWREGLSTDTQYF
TGTGCCTGGAGGACAGTTTGGCGGGAGGGCCTCAGCACAGATACGCAGTATTTT
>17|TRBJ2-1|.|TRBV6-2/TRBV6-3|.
CASSYWAPGALMNEQFF
TGTGCCAGCAGTTACTGGGCCCCTGGGGCCCTTATGAATGAGCAGTTCTTC